Listed below are T cell receptor beta chains from one sample, sequenced in a study of T cell repertoires in cytomegalovirus infection. No antigen is known for these receptors. Each CDR3 protein is one row after TCRdb ran MiXCR on the reads. The table has about a million distinct CDR3 sequences, about a third seen once. The sample here was cultured CD8+ T cells from PBMCs, taken from culture after CMV antigen stimulation. The source of these receptors is a human donor in good health (CMV status not recorded). Some clones in this sample may be carry-over from other donors' samples. The CDR3 runs from the conserved cysteine through the conserved F or W. The order of the fields is J gene, V gene, clone size, D gene, CDR3 protein, CDR3 DNA. The D gene is left open where the match is weak. Clone size is given for some rows only: seen once, a few or many times, or a class if the clone is expanded.

J: TRBJ2-5; V: TRBV6-2/TRBV6-3; size: few; D: NA; CDR3: CASTPRQGGETQYF; DNA: TGTGCCAGCACCCCCCGACAGGGAGGAGAGACCCAGTACTTC
J: TRBJ2-7; V: TRBV4-2; size: NA; D: TRBD2; CDR3: CASSQVVTSGALPYEQYF; DNA: TGTGCCAGCAGCCAAGTGGTGACTAGCGGGGCCCTCCCCTACGAGCAGTACTTC
J: TRBJ1-5; V: TRBV12-3/TRBV12-4; size: NA; D: NA; CDR3: CASSFLGLGKQPQHF; DNA: TGTGCCAGCAGTTTCTTAGGGCTGGGGAAGCAGCCCCAGCATTTT
J: TRBJ2-1; V: TRBV7-2; size: many; D: NA; CDR3: CASSLLSGDWDNEQFF; DNA: TGTGCCAGCAGCTTACTTTCGGGGGATTGGGACAATGAGCAGTTCTTC
J: TRBJ1-2; V: TRBV20-1; size: NA; D: NA; CDR3: CSARDQGKGLYYGYTF; DNA: TGCAGTGCTAGAGATCAGGGAAAGGGTCTTTACTATGGCTACACCTTC
J: TRBJ1-4; V: TRBV19; size: NA; D: NA; CDR3: CASTEASTNEKLFF; DNA: TGTGCCAGTACTGAGGCCTCAACTAATGAAAAACTGTTTTTT
J: TRBJ2-4; V: TRBV12-3/TRBV12-4; size: few; D: NA; CDR3: CASSTRETVYSKNIQYF; DNA: TGTGCCAGCAGTACGAGGGAGACAGTCTATAGCAAAAACATTCAGTACTTC
J: TRBJ1-1; V: TRBV19; size: NA; D: NA; CDR3: CASRVTDYTEAFF; DNA: TGTGCCAGTAGGGTGACAGACTACACTGAAGCTTTCTTT
J: TRBJ2-2; V: TRBV12-3/TRBV12-4; size: few; D: TRBD1; CDR3: CASSPGDRGSAGELFF; DNA: TGTGCCAGCAGCCCCGGGGACAGGGGTTCTGCCGGGGAGCTGTTTTTT
J: TRBJ1-2; V: TRBV6-2/TRBV6-3; size: few; D: TRBD1; CDR3: CASSYGPDRVYGYTF; DNA: TGTGCCAGCAGTTACGGGCCCGACAGGGTCTATGGCTACACCTTC
J: TRBJ1-1; V: TRBV5-5; size: NA; D: TRBD1; CDR3: CASGGTGSMNTEAFF; DNA: TGTGCCAGCGGCGGGACAGGTTCCATGAACACTGAAGCTTTCTTT
J: TRBJ2-1; V: TRBV10-3; size: many; D: NA; CDR3: CAIRDLLEQFF; DNA: TGTGCCATCAGGGACCTCCTCGAGCAGTTCTTC
J: TRBJ1-4; V: TRBV14; size: NA; D: TRBD1; CDR3: CASSQDRVQWREKLFF; DNA: TGTGCCAGCAGCCAGGACAGGGTACAGTGGCGTGAAAAACTGTTTTTT
J: TRBJ2-1; V: TRBV7-9; size: many; D: NA; CDR3: CASGRLNEQFF; DNA: TGTGCCAGCGGACGGTTGAATGAGCAGTTCTTC
J: TRBJ2-5; V: TRBV4-3; size: NA; D: TRBD1; CDR3: CASSQNRGPQETQYF; DNA: TGCGCCAGCAGCCAAAACAGGGGGCCCCAAGAGACCCAGTACTTC
J: TRBJ1-3; V: TRBV7-6; size: few; D: TRBD1; CDR3: CASSQILRDRSGNTIYF; DNA: TGTGCCAGCAGCCAAATACTAAGGGACAGGTCTGGAAACACCATATATTTT
J: TRBJ1-1; V: TRBV9; size: NA; D: NA; CDR3: CASSEGHRNTEAFF; DNA: TGTGCCAGCAGCGAGGGACACCGGAACACTGAAGCTTTCTTT
J: TRBJ1-1; V: TRBV6-5; size: NA; D: NA; CDR3: CASSYSMSGGTEAFF; DNA: TGTGCCAGCAGTTACTCGATGAGTGGGGGAACTGAAGCTTTCTTT
J: TRBJ1-5; V: TRBV12-3/TRBV12-4; size: NA; D: NA; CDR3: CASSQILTSNQPQHF; DNA: TGTGCCAGCAGTCAAATCCTGACTAGCAATCAGCCCCAGCATTTT
J: TRBJ1-5; V: TRBV2; size: NA; D: NA; CDR3: CAGSDTVLNQSQHF; DNA: TGTGCCGGGTCCGACACGGTACTGAATCAGTCCCAGCATTTT
J: TRBJ2-4; V: TRBV18; size: NA; D: TRBD1; CDR3: CASSDRGRFIQYF; DNA: TGTGCCAGCTCGGACAGGGGGCGGTTCATTCAGTACTTC
J: TRBJ2-7; V: TRBV12-3/TRBV12-4; size: many; D: NA; CDR3: CASTFGQNYEQYF; DNA: TGTGCCAGCACCTTCGGACAGAACTACGAGCAGTACTTC
J: TRBJ1-5; V: TRBV7-2; size: many; D: TRBD1; CDR3: CASSLATGGNQPQHF; DNA: TGTGCCAGCAGCTTAGCGACAGGGGGTAATCAGCCCCAGCATTTT
J: TRBJ2-5; V: TRBV7-6; size: many; D: NA; CDR3: CASRGDETQYF; DNA: TGTGCCAGCCGGGGTGATGAGACCCAGTACTTC
J: TRBJ1-1; V: TRBV6-1; size: NA; D: NA; CDR3: CASRPTSNTEAFF; DNA: TGTGCCAGCAGGCCAACATCGAACACTGAAGCTTTCTTT
J: TRBJ1-1; V: TRBV12-5; size: few; D: TRBD1; CDR3: CASGFALDRLNTEAFF; DNA: TGTGCTAGTGGTTTTGCCCTGGACAGGCTGAACACTGAAGCTTTCTTT
J: TRBJ2-5; V: TRBV7-8; size: many; D: NA; CDR3: CASSLSGPDQETQYF; DNA: TGTGCCAGCAGCTTGTCGGGACCGGACCAAGAGACCCAGTACTTC
J: TRBJ2-3; V: TRBV7-9; size: few; D: NA; CDR3: CASRPGTGSTDTQYF; DNA: TGTGCCAGCAGGCCCGGGACTGGGTCCACAGATACGCAGTATTTT
J: TRBJ2-7; V: TRBV7-8; size: few; D: NA; CDR3: CASSPAPGNQDEQYF; DNA: TGTGCCAGCAGCCCCGCGCCAGGAAATCAAGACGAGCAGTACTTC